A selection of T cell receptor beta chains follows, all from one sample in a study of regulatory and conventional T cells in RAG deficiency. Sequenced by immunoSEQ multiplex PCR; TCRdb stores in-frame clones only, minus some. Among about 46,000 clones, approximately 90% were seen once, and the ten largest hold approximately 0.51%. These data were also reused for a study on regulatory T cells.

Sequences were obtained from CD4+ effector T cells sorted from blood. All receptors derive from a human donor in good health. Both conserved end residues are part of each CDR3. D genes are given only for firm matches. Not every row has a clone size; where given, it reads once, few, many or a size class.

TRBJ1-1 | - | - | TRBV10-3 | CAINKGTRAEAFF | TGTGCCATCAATAAGGGGACTAGGGCTGAAGCTTTCTTT
TRBJ1-1 | TRBD1 | - | TRBV7-3 | CASSLTGGITEAFF | TGTGCCAGCAGCTTAACAGGGGGCATCACTGAAGCTTTCTTT
TRBJ2-2 | - | once | TRBV15 | CATSRDLGHTGELFF | TGTGCCACCAGCAGAGATTTGGGGCACACCGGGGAGCTGTTTTTT
TRBJ1-6 | TRBD1 | - | TRBV15 | CATSRDGDRHNSPLHF | TGTGCCACCAGCAGAGATGGGGACAGGCATAATTCACCCCTCCACTTT
TRBJ1-2 | - | - | TRBV10-1 | CASSDGGSYGYTF | TGCGCCAGCAGCGATGGAGGATCCTATGGCTACACCTTC
TRBJ1-3 | - | few | TRBV7-3 | CASSLGSRAGNTIYF | TGTGCCAGCAGCTTAGGTTCCAGGGCAGGAAACACCATATATTTT
TRBJ1-2 | TRBD1 | - | TRBV6-5 | CASKGATAWGYTF | TGTGCCAGCAAGGGGGCTACGGCCTGGGGCTACACCTTC
TRBJ2-1 | - | - | TRBV6-4 | CASSRGPNTNEQFF | TGTGCCAGCAGTCGGGGCCCCAATACCAATGAGCAGTTCTTC
TRBJ1-1 | - | - | TRBV6-5 | CASTRVPKDTEAFF | TGTGCCAGCACTCGGGTTCCAAAGGACACTGAAGCTTTCTTT
TRBJ2-3 | - | - | TRBV4-2 | CASSQGTGTDTQYF | TGTGCCAGCAGCCAAGGGACAGGCACAGATACGCAGTATTTT
TRBJ2-3 | - | - | TRBV15 | CATSPEQGDTQYF | TGTGCCACCAGCCCTGAGCAGGGAGATACGCAGTATTTT
TRBJ2-5 | - | - | TRBV25-1 | CASSESETQYF | TGTGCCAGCAGTGAATCGGAGACCCAGTACTTC
TRBJ1-1 | TRBD1 | - | TRBV14 | CASSPDRGNMNTEAFF | TGTGCCAGCAGCCCTGACAGGGGAAACATGAACACTGAAGCTTTCTTT
TRBJ2-1 | TRBD1 | - | TRBV14 | CASSQGVGQHYNEQFF | TGTGCCAGCAGCCAGGGGGTGGGACAGCACTACAATGAGCAGTTCTTC
TRBJ1-1 | TRBD1 | - | TRBV11-2 | CASSLGQGSEAFF | TGTGCCAGCAGCTTGGGACAGGGGAGTGAAGCTTTCTTT
TRBJ1-6 | - | - | TRBV6-6 | CASSYDFSYNSPLHF | TGTGCCAGCAGTTATGATTTCTCCTATAATTCACCCCTCCACTTT
TRBJ1-2 | - | once | TRBV6-5 | CASSYRGTGYTF | TGTGCCAGCAGTTACAGGGGCACGGGCTACACCTTC
TRBJ2-2 | - | - | TRBV9 | CASSVAGVTGELFF | TGTGCCAGCAGCGTAGCAGGGGTCACCGGGGAGCTGTTTTTT
TRBJ1-1 | - | - | TRBV2 | CASSAQVTTEAFF | TGTGCCAGCAGTGCCCAGGTGACGACTGAAGCTTTCTTT
TRBJ2-5 | - | - | TRBV10-3 | CAISHTGVQETQYF | TGTGCCATCAGTCACACTGGAGTACAAGAGACCCAGTACTTC
TRBJ1-5 | - | - | TRBV11-3 | CASSSTLGRMIYSNQPQHF | TGTGCCAGCAGCTCGACCCTCGGCCGTATGATCTATAGCAATCAGCCCCAGCATTTT
TRBJ2-2 | TRBD2 | - | TRBV5-1 | CASSLGGTSGRWSGELFF | TGCGCCAGCAGCTTAGGGGGGACTAGCGGGAGATGGTCCGGGGAGCTGTTTTTT
TRBJ2-1 | TRBD2 | - | TRBV11-3 | CASSLPQGLAGVGEQFF | TGTGCCAGCAGCTTACCCCAGGGACTAGCGGGAGTCGGTGAGCAGTTCTTC
TRBJ1-1 | - | - | TRBV11-2 | CASSLVVGRGGTEAFF | TGTGCCAGCAGCTTAGTGGTCGGGAGGGGTGGAACTGAAGCTTTCTTT